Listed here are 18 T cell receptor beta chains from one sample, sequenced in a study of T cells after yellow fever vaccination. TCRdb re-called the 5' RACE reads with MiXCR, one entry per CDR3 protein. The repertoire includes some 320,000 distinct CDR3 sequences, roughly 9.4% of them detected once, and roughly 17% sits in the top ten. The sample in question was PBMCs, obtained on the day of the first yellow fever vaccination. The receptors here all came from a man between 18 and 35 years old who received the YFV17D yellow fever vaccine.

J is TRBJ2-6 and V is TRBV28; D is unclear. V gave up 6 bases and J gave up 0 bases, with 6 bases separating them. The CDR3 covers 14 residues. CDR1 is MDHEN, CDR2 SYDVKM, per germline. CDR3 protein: CASRRVSGANVLTF. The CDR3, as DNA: TGTGCCAGCAGGAGAGTCTCTGGGGCCAACGTCCTGACTTTC.

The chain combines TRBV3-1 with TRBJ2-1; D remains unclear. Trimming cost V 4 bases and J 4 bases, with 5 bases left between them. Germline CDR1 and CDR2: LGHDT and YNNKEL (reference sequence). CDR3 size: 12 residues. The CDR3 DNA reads TGTGCCAGCAGCCGGATGTACAATGAGCAGTTCTTC. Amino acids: CASSRMYNEQFF.

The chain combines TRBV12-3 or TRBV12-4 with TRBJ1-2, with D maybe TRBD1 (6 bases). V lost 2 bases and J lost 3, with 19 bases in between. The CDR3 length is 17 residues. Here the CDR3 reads CASSLSWTARLYYGYTF. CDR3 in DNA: TGTGCCAGCAGTTTATCATGGACAGCGAGACTGTACTATGGCTACACCTTC.

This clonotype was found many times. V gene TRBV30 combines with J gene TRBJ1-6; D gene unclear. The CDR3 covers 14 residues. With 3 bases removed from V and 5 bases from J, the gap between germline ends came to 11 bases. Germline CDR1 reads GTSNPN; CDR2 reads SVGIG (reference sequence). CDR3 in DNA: TGTGCCTGGAGCGCCGGACGGGATAATTCACCCCTCCACTTT. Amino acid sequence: CAWSAGRDNSPLHF.

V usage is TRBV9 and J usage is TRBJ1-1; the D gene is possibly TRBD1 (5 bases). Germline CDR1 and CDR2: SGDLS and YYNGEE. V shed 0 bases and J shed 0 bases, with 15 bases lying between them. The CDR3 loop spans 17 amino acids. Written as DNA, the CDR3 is TGTGCCAGCAGCGTAGATGGCCGGGGGATCATGAACACTGAAGCTTTCTTT. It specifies CASSVDGRGIMNTEAFF.

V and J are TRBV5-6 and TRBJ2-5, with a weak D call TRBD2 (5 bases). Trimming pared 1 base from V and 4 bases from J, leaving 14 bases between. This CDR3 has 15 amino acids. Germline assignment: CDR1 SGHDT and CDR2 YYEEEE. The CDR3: CASSLRLPFGETQYF. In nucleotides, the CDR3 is TGTGCCAGCAGCTTGAGACTACCGTTTGGAGAGACCCAGTACTTC.

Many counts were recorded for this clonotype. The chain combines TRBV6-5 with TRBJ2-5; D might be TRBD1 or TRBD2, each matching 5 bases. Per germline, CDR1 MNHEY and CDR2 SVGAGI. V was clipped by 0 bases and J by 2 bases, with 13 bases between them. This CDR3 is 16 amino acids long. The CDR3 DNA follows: TGTGCCAGCAGTTACTCACTGCCGGGACCGCAAGAGACCCAGTACTTC. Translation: CASSYSLPGPQETQYF.

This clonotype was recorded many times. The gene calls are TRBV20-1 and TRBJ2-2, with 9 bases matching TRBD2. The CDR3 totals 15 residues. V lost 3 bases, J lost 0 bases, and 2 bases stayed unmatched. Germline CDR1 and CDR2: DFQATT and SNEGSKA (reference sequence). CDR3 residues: CSASPSGANTGELFF. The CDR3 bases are TGCAGTGCTAGCCCTAGCGGGGCGAACACCGGGGAGCTGTTTTTT.

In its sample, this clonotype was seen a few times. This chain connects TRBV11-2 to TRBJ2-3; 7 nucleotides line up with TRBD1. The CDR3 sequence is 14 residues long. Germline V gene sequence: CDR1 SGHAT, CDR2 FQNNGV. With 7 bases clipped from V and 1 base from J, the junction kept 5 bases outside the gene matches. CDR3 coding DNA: TGTGCCAGCATCTTCGGACAGGGCACAGATACGCAGTATTTT. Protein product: CASIFGQGTDTQYF.

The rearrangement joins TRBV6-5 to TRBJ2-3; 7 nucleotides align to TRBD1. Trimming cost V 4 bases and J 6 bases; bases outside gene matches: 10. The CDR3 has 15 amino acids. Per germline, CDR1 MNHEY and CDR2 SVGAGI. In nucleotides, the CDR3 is TGTGCCAGCAGTTTGGGACAGTCGGGCTTCGATACGCAGTATTTT. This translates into CASSLGQSGFDTQYF.

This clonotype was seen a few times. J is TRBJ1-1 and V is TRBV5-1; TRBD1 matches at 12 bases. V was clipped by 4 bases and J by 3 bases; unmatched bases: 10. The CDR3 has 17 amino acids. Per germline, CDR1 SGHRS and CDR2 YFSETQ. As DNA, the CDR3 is TGCGCCAGCAGCCTACCGGGACAGGGGGCAAAGCACACTGAAGCTTTCTTT. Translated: CASSLPGQGAKHTEAFF.

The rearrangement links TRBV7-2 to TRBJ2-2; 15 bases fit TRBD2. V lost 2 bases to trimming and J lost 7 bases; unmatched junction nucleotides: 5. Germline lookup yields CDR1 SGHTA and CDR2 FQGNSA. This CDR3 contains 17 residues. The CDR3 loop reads CASSLRGLAGGLGELFF. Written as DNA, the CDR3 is TGTGCCAGCAGCTTAAGGGGACTAGCGGGGGGCCTCGGGGAGCTGTTTTTT.

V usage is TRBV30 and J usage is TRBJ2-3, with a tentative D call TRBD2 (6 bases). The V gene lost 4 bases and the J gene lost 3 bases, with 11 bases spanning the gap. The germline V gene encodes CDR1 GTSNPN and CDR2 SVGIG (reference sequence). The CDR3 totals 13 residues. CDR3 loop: CAWTILATDTQYF. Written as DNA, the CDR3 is TGTGCCTGGACTATCCTAGCGACAGATACGCAGTATTTT. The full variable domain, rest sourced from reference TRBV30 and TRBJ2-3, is SQTIHQWPATLVQPVGSPLSLECTVEGTSNPNLYWYRQAAGRGLQLLFYSVGIGQISSEVPQNLSASRPQDRQFILSSKKLLLSDSGFYLCAWTILATDTQYFGPGTRLTVL.

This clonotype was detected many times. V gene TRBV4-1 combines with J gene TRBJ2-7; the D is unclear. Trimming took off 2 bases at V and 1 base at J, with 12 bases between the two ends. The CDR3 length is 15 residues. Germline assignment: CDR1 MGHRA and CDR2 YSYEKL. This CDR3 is CASSQTTQTSYEQYV. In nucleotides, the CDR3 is TGCGCCAGCAGCCAAACGACTCAAACTTCCTACGAGCAGTACGTC.

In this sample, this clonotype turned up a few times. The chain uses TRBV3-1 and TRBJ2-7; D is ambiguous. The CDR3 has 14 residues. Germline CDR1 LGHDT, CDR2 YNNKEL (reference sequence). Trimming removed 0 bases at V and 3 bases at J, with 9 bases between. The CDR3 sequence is CASSQDLSSYEQYV. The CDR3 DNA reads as TGTGCCAGCAGCCAAGATCTTAGCAGCTACGAGCAGTACGTC.

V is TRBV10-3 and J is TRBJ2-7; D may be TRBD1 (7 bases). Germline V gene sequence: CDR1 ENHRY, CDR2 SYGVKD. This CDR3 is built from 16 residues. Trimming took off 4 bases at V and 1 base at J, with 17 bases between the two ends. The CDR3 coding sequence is TGTGCCATCAGTGCCACGGGGGACAGTCCTTCCTACGAGCAGTACTTC. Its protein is CAISATGDSPSYEQYF.

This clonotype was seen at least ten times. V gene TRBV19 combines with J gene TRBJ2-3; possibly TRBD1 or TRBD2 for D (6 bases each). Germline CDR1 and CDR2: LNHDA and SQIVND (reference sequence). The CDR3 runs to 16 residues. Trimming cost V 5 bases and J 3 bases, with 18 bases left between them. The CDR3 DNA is TGTGCCAGTAGTGGACGGGACAAGGGGAGGACAGATACGCAGTATTTT. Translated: CASSGRDKGRTDTQYF.

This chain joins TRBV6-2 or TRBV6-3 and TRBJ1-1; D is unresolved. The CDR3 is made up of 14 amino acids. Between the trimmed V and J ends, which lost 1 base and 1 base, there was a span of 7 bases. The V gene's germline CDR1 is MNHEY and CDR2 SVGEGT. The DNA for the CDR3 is TGTGCCAGCAGTTACTTTGGGAGGAACACTGAAGCTTTCTTT. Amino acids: CASSYFGRNTEAFF.